This T cell receptor beta chain was observed in a study of CD8+CD57+ T cells in acquired aplastic anemia (dated by TCRdb to 2017 to 2018). About the full investigation: Extracted DNA from sorted CD4+ and CD8+ cells averaged approximately 3 ug, ranging from about 0.2 to 30 ug. CD8+CD57+ expansion was defined as a frequency above the mean frequency observed in healthy subjects.

Points the paper makes about the study in general: Over 25 CD8+ CDR3 sequences were found in both patients and controls but appeared to be highly expressed in patients and within the immunodominant clones of the patients. Patients and healthy controls showed no significant difference in CD8+ Simpson's diversity (P=0.060).

TCR beta VDJ combination and CDR3 sequence profiling used genomic DNA as the template. An Illumina HiSeq 2000 was the platform used for TCR repertoire sequencing. Turning to the authors' computational methods: Repertoire assessment relied on Simpson's diversity index, CDR3 size and DJ length profiles, and TRBV/TRBJ rearrangement plots. The most abundant DNA sequence in the deep sequencing data was taken as the immunodominant clone. CDR3 amino acid sequences were screened for sharing across subjects and were compared with published repertoires and the VDJdb database. TCRdb reworked the public reads: Q25 trimming with fastp, MiXCR clone assembly, productive beta chains retained. Duplicate CDR3 protein sequences are folded into a single record with the most common DNA and genes. The V and J calls reflect TCRdb's pipeline rather than the authors' work. This sample comprises 89,000 or so distinct CDR3 sequences, about 67% of them detected only once. The ten top clones hold 65% of the sample.

Points on this clonotype: Its antigen has not been determined. No base-level quality is on record; no much larger clone is a single base apart.

The germline V end is reduced by 4 bases and the J end by 2 bases; junction bases left unmatched: 5. From the cysteine up to the phenylalanine, the CDR3 has a length of 15 residues. Just CDR3 DNA is preserved here, 45 bases in frame from base 1. CDR1 and CDR2 are read off the germline V gene (reference sequence) as SGHKS and YYEKEE. Flow cytometry had shown CD8+CD57+ cell expansion in the patients selected for sequencing. Severe acquired aplastic anemia was diagnosed in all patients according to International Study of Aplastic Anemia and Agranulocytosis and Camitta criteria. No therapy had been received by the patients at the time of blood sampling. The study deep-sequenced TCR repertoires of sorted CD4+ and CD8+ blood T cells from severe aplastic anemia patients and healthy subjects. In the USA, patient enrollment took place under clinicaltrials.gov protocols 00001620, 01623167, 00001397, 00071045, 00081523 and 00961064. Ficoll-Paque density gradient centrifugation was used to isolate peripheral blood mononuclear cells. Before DNA extraction, CD4+ and CD8+ T cells were sorted with FACS or magnetic beads.

The clonotype originates from a human donor with aplastic anemia. The sample consisted of sorted CD4+, CD8+, or CD8+CD57+ T cells (not recorded which) from PBMCs. The sequence joins TRBV5-5 to TRBJ1-5; 8 bases in between match TRBD1. CDR3 reads: CASSPDRAGNQPQHF. The DNA sequence follows: TGTGCCAGCAGCCCGGACAGGGCTGGCAATCAGCCCCAGCATTTT.